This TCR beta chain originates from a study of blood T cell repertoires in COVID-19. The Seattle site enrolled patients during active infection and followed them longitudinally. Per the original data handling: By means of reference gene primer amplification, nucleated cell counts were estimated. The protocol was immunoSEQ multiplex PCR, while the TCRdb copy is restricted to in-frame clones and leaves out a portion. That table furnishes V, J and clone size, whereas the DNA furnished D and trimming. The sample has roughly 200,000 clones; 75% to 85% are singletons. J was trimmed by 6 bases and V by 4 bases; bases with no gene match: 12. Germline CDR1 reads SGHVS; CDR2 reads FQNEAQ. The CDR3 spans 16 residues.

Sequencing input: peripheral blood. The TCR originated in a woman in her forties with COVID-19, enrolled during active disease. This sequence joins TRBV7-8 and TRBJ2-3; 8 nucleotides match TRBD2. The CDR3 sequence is CASSSRGGLGLDTQYF. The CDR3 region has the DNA TGTGCCAGCAGCTCACGGGGGGGCCTGGGGTTGGATACGCAGTATTTT.